Sequencing of this TCR beta chain was carried out in a study of blood T cell repertoires in COVID-19. Sequencing was performed with immunoSEQ multiplex PCR; in TCRdb, only in-frame clones are kept and a portion is missing. This table has under 250,000 clones, 80% to 85% appearing once. This clonotype was sampled from a man between 45 and 60 years old with active or convalescent COVID-19. The sample comprised peripheral blood.

The CDR3 spells CASSPLAGGDTQYF. The CDR3 nucleotides are TGTGCCAGCAGTCCCCTAGCGGGGGGAGATACGCAGTATTTT. This rearrangement joins TRBV6-5 to TRBJ2-3; TRBD2 matches at 11 bases. The V gene end was trimmed by 5 bases and the J gene end by 5 bases; junction bases not matched to a gene: 3. Germline CDR1 MNHEY, CDR2 SVGAGI. The CDR3 length is 14 residues.